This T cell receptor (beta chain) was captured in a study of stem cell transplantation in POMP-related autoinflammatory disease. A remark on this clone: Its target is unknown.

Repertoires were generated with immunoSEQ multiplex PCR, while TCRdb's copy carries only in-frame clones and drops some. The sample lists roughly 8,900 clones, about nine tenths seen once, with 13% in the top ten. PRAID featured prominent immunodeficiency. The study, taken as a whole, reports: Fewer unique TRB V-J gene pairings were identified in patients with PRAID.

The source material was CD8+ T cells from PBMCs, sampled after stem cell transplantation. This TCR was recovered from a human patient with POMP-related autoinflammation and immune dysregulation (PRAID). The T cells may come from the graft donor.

For the CDR3, the DNA is TGCAGCGTCCCCTCGAACTCCTACAATGAGCAGTTCTTC. Encoded protein: CSVPSNSYNEQFF. V and J are TRBV29-1 and TRBJ2-1; no reliable D call. V was trimmed by 6 bases and J by 0 bases, leaving 9 bases between them. CDR1 and CDR2 from the germline V gene are SQVTM and ANQGSEA. The CDR3 is 13 residues long.